This TCR beta chain was obtained from a study of CXCR3-negative and CXCR3-positive naive CD8 T cells. In the study overall: The libraries together contributed 110 million to 150 million TRB reads, each supplying about 1.5 +/- 0.3 million. Study-wide findings and caveats: Researchers report that CXCR3-positive naive cells carry more hydrophobic TRB CDR3s than CXCR3-negative naive cells. Relative to memory CD8+ cells, whose diversity was much lower, both naive subsets had comparably high diversity.

All TRB cDNA libraries came from 5' RACE performed with UMI labels. No DNA is given; TCRdb re-called the 5' RACE reads and lists each CDR3 protein once. This sample's table reports 100,000 to 150,000 distinct CDR3 sequences. The V gene's germline CDR1 is SGHRS and CDR2 YFSETQ. There are 15 residues in the CDR3. Concerning this clonotype: What it binds is unknown.

The V call is TRBV5-1, the J call TRBJ2-2; lacking DNA, the TRBD1 call made by TCRdb goes unchecked. Sequences were obtained from naive CXCR3- CD8+ T cells from blood. The subset was: CD45RO-CCR7+CD27+CD95- naive CD8+ T cells lacking CXCR3 (TNR3-). The TCR originated in a human donor in good health. Some clones in this sample may be carry-over from other donors' samples. The CDR3 here is CASSLAGTRAGELFF.